The clone carrying this T cell receptor (beta chain) was observed a single time. In the authors' workflow: Reference gene primer amplification gave nucleated cell count estimates. TCRdb's copy holds only in-frame clones and misses some; the assay was immunoSEQ multiplex PCR. V, J and clone size derive from that table, while D and trimming were established from the DNA sequence. The sample consists of around 70,000 clones, about 80% of them appearing once. This record comes from a study of blood T cell repertoires in COVID-19. Whole-study context: Material from acute and convalescent COVID-19 was sourced from the United States, Italy and Spain. Sources were T cells, B-cell-depleted T cells, or PBMCs; the material itself was cDNA or gDNA.

Trimming removed 4 bases from V and 4 bases from J; junction bases left unmatched: 4. The CDR3 sequence is 15 residues long. Germline-derived CDR1 and CDR2 are SGDLS and YYNGEE. This sequence originates from a man between 60 and 70 years old with acute or convalescent COVID-19. The rearrangement uses TRBV9 and TRBJ1-4; 10 bases are shared with TRBD1. The sequencing input was peripheral blood. The CDR3 reads CASSTRDRGNEKLFF. The CDR3 DNA sequence: TGTGCCAGCAGCACCCGGGACAGGGGTAATGAAAAACTGTTTTTT.